One T cell receptor (beta chain) is described in this entry. Residents of approximately 25 US areas, aged about 18 to 95 years, made up the participants. Cohorts were based on clinical histories the participants reported. Before being deemed recovered, Cohort 3 donors had two negative PCRs, clearance, or symptom resolution. This sample was taken from a study of blood T cell repertoires in COVID-19. This CDR3 spans 13 amino acids. Germline CDR1 and CDR2: SEHNR and FQNEAQ (reference sequence). Trimming left V 3 bases short and J 3 bases short, with 8 bases between. Source study methods: Nucleated cell counts were estimated from reference gene primer amplification. Profiling relied on immunoSEQ multiplex PCR, and the TCRdb table lists in-frame clones only, not all of them. V, J and clone size were drawn from that table, and D and trimming were deduced from the DNA. There are a few hundred thousand clones in the sample; nearly 90% occur only once, and approximately 5.3% lies in the top ten.

Sequenced input: PBMCs or T cells enriched from blood (not recorded which). This sequence joins TRBV7-9 and TRBJ1-2; D is ambiguous. The clonotype comes from a woman in her twenties or thirties who had recovered from COVID-19. The CDR3 sequence: CASSFIEDYGYTF. The CDR3 region has the DNA TGTGCCAGCAGCTTCATAGAGGACTATGGCTACACCTTC. Filled out from reference TRBV7-9 and TRBJ1-2, the complete variable domain reads DTGVSQNPRHKITKRGQNVTFRCDPISEHNRLYWYRQTLGQGPEFLTYFQNEAQLEKSRLLSDRFSAERPKGSFSTLEIQRTEQGDSAMYLCASSFIEDYGYTFGSGTRLTVV.